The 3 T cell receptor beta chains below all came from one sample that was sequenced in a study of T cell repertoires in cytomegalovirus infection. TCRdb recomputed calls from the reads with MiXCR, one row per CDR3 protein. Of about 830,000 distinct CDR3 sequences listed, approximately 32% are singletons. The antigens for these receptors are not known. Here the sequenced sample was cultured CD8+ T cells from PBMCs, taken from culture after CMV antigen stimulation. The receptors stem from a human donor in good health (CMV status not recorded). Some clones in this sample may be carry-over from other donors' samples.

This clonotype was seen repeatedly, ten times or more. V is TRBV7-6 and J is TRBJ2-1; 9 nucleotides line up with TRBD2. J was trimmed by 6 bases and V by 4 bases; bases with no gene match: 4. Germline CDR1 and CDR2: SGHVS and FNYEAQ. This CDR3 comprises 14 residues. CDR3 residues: CASSSASGINEQFF. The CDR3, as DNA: TGTGCCAGCAGCTCGGCTAGCGGGATCAATGAGCAGTTCTTC.

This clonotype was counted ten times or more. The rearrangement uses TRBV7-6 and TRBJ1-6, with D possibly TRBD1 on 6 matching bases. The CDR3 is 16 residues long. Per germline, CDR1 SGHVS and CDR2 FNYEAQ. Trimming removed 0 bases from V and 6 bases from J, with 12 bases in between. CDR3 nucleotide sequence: TGTGCCAGCAGCTTAGCCCCGACAGGTTTTAATTCACCCCTCCACTTT. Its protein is CASSLAPTGFNSPLHF.

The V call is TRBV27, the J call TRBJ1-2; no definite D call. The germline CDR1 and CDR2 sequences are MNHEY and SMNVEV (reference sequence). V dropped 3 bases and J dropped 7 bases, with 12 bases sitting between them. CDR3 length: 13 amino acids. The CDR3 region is CASSFDGGFGYTF. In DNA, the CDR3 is TGTGCCAGCAGTTTTGACGGAGGTTTTGGCTACACCTTC.